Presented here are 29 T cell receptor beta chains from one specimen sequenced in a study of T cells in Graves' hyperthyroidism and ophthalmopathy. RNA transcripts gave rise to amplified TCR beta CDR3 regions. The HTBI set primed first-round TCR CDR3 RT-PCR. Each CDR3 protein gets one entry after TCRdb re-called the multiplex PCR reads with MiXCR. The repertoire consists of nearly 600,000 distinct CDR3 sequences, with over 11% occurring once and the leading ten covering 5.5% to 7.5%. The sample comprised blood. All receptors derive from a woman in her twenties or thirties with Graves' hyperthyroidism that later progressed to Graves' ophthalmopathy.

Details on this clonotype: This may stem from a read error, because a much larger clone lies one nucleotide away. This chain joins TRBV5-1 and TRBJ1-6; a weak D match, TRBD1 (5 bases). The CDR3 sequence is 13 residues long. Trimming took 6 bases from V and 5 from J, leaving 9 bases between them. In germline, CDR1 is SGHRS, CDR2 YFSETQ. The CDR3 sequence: CASMRDDNSPLHF. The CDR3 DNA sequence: TGCGCCAGCATGCGGGACGATAATTCACCCCTCCACTTT.

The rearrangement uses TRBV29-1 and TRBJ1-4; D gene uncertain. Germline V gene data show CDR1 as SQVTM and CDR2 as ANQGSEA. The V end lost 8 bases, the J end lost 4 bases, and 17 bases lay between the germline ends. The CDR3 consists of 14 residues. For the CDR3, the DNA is TGCAGCACAATTAGGCGGCGGATTAATGAAAAACTGTTTTTT. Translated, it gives CSTIRRRINEKLFF.

CDR3 DNA: TGTGCCACCTCGACAGCAGATACGCAGTATTTT. Its protein is CATSTADTQYF. The chain couples TRBV24-1 to TRBJ2-3, with D perhaps matching TRBD1 (5 bases). Trimming stripped 9 bases from V and 4 bases from J, with 7 bases between. The CDR3 is made up of 11 amino acids. Germline assignment: CDR1 KGHDR and CDR2 SFDVKD.

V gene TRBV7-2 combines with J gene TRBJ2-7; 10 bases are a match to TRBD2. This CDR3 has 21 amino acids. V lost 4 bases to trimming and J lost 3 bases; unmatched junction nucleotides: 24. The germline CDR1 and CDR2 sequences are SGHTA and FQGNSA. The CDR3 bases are TGTGCCAGCAGCTCACAAGGGTCGGGAGGGGGACGTCTAGCGGGAGTCTACGAGCAGTACTTC. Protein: CASSSQGSGGGRLAGVYEQYF. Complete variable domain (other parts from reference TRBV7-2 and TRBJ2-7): GAGVSQSPSNKVTEKGKDVELRCDPISGHTALYWYRQSLGQGLEFLIYFQGNSAPDKSGLPSDRFSAERTGGSVSTLTIQRTQQEDSAVYLCASSSQGSGGGRLAGVYEQYFGPGTRLTVT.

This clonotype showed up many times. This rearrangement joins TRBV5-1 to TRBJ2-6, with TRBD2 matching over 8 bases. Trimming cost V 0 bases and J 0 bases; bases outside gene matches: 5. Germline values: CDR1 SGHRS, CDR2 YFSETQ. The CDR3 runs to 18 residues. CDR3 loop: CASSLETSENSGANVLTF. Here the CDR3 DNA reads TGCGCCAGCAGCTTGGAGACTAGCGAGAACTCTGGGGCCAACGTCCTGACTTTC.

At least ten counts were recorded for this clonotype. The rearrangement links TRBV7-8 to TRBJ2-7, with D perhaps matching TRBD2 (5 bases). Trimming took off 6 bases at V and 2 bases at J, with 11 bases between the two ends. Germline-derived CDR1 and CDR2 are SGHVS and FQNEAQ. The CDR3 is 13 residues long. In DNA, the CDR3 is TGTGCCAGCAGGCCCGACGGGACCTACGAGCAGTACTTC. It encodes CASRPDGTYEQYF.

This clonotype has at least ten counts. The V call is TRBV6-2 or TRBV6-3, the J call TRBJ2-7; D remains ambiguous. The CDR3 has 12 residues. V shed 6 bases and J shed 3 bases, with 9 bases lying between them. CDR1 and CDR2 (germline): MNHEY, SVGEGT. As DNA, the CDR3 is TGTGCCAGCAGAACCGGGTTCTACGAGCAGTACTTC. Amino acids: CASRTGFYEQYF.

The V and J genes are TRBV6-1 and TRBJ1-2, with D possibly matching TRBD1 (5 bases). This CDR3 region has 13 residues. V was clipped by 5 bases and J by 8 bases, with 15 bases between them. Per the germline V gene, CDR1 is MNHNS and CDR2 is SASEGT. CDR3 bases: TGTGCCAGCAGTCCGACCAGGGTAACCGGCTACACCTTC. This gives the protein CASSPTRVTGYTF.

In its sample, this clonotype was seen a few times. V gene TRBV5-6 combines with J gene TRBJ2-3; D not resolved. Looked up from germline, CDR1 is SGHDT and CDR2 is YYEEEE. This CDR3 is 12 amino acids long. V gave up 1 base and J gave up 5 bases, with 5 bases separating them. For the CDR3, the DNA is TGTGCCAGCAGCTTGCAGGTAGATACGCAGTATTTT. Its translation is CASSLQVDTQYF. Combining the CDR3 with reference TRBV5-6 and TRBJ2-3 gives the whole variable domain DAGVTQSPTHLIKTRGQQVTLRCSPKSGHDTVSWYQQALGQGPQFIFQYYEEEERQRGNFPDRFSGHQFPNYSSELNVNALLLGDSALYLCASSLQVDTQYFGPGTRLTVL.

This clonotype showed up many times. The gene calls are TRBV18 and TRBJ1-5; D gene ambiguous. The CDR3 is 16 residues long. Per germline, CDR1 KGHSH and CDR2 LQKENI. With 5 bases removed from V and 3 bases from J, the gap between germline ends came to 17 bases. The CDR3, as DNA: TGTGCCAGCTCAAACCCCGGGGAGGCGCTCAATCAGCCCCAGCATTTT. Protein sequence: CASSNPGEALNQPQHF.

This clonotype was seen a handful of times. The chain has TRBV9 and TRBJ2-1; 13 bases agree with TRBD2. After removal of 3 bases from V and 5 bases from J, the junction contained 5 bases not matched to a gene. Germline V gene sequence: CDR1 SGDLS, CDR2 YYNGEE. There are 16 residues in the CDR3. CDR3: CASSARTSGSNNEQFF. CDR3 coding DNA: TGTGCCAGCAGCGCTCGGACTAGCGGGAGTAACAATGAGCAGTTCTTC.

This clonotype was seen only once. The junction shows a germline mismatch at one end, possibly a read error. The CDR3 DNA reads as TGTTCCAGCAAACCGGGACAGGGGAAGGCCATGAACACTGAAGCTTTCTTT. This gives the protein CSSKPGQGKAMNTEAFF. The chain is built from TRBV6-1 and TRBJ1-1; 10 nucleotides match TRBD1. The CDR3 has 17 amino acids. Germline V gives CDR1 MNHNS, CDR2 SASEGT.

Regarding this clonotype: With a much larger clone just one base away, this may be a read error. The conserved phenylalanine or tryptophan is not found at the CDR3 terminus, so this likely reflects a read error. Written as DNA, the CDR3 is TGTGCCAGCAGCTTAGCTCTAGCGGGAGTAGCGACTGAGCAGTTCTCC. Amino acids: CASSLALAGVATEQFS. The chain uses TRBV7-8 and TRBJ2-1; 10 bases align to TRBD2. This CDR3 is 16 amino acids long. The junction had 8 bases not matched to a gene; V was cut back by 0 bases and J by 9 bases. Looked up from germline, CDR1 is SGHVS and CDR2 is FQNEAQ.

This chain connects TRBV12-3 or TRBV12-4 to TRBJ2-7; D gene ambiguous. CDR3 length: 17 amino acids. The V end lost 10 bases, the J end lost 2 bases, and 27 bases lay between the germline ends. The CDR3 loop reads CATPRPSKRGWPYEQYF. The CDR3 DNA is TGTGCCACCCCGCGACCCTCGAAGAGAGGTTGGCCCTACGAGCAGTACTTC.

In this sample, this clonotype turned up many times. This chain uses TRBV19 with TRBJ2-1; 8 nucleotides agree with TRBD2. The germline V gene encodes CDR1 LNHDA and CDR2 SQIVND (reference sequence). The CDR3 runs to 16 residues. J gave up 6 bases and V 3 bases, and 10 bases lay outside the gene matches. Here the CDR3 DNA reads TGTGCCAGTAGTATTCTAGGACTAGCCATACCCAATGAGCAGTTCTTC. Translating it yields CASSILGLAIPNEQFF.

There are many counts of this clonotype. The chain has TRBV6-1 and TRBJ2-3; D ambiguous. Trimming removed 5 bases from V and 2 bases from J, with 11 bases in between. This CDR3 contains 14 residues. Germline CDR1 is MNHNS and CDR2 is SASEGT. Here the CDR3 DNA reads TGTGCCAGCAGTTATTTACGTGTCACAGATACGCAGTATTTT. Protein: CASSYLRVTDTQYF.

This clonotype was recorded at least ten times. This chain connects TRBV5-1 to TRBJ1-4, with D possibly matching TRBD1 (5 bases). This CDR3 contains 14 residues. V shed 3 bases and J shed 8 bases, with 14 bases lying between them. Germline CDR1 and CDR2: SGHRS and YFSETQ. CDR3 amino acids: CASSSGTGEEKLFF. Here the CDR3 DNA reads TGCGCCAGCAGCTCCGGGACGGGTGAGGAAAAACTGTTTTTT.

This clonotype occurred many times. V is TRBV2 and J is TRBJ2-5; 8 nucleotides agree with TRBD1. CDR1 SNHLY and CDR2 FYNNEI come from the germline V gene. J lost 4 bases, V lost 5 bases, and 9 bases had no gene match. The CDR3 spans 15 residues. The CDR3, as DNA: TGTGCCAGCAGTAGACAGGGGCGGCAAGCAGAGACCCAGTACTTC. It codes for CASSRQGRQAETQYF.

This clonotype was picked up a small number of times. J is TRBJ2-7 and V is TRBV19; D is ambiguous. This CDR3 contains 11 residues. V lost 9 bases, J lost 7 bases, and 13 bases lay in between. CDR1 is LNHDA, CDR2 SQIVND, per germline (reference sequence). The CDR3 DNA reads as TGTGCCAGCATACCCCTAGGGGAGCAGTACTTC. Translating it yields CASIPLGEQYF.

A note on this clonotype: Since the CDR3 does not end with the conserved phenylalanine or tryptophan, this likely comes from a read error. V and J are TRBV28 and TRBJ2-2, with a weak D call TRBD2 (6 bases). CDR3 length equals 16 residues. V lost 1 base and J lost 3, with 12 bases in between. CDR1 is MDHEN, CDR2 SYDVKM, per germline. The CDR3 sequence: CASSLYASVDTGELFS. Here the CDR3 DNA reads TGTGCCAGCAGTTTATACGCTAGCGTAGACACCGGGGAGCTGTTTTCT.

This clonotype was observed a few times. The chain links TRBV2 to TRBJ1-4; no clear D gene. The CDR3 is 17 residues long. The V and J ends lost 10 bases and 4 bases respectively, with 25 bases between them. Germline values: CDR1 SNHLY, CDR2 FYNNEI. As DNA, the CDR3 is TGTGCCACAAAACGCGCTATGCTAGTTTCCGATAATGAAAAACTGTTTTTT. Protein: CATKRAMLVSDNEKLFF.

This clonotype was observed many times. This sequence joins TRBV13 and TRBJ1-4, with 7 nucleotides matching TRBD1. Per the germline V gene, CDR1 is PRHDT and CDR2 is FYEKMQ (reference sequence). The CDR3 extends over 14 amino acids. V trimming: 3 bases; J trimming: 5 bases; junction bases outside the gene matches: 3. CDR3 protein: CASSFRGFNEKLFF. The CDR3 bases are TGTGCCAGCAGCTTCAGGGGGTTCAATGAAAAACTGTTTTTT.

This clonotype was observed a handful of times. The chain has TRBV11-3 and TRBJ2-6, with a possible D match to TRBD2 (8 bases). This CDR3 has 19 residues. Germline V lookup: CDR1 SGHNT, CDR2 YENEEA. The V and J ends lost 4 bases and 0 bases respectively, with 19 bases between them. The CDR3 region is CASSSRGGRDSSGANVLTF. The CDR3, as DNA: TGTGCCAGCAGCTCCCGGGGGGGGCGGGACAGCTCTGGGGCCAACGTCCTGACTTTC.

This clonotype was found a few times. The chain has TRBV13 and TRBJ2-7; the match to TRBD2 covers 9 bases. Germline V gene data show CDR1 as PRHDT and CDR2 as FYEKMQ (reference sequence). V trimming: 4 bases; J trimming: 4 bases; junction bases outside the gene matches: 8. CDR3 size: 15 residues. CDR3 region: CASSSAGGRIYEQYF. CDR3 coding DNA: TGTGCCAGCAGCTCCGCGGGAGGGCGCATATACGAGCAGTACTTC.

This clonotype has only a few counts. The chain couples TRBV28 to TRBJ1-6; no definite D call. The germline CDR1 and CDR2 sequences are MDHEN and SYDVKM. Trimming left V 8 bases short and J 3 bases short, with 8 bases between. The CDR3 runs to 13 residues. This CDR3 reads CASVLNYNSPLHF. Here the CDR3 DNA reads TGTGCCAGCGTCTTAAACTATAATTCACCCCTCCACTTT. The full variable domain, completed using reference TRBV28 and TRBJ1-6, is DVKVTQSSRYLVKRTGEKVFLECVQDMDHENMFWYRQDPGLGLRLIYFSYDVKMKEKGDIPEGYSVSREKKERFSLILESASTNQTSMYLCASVLNYNSPLHFGNGTRLTVT.

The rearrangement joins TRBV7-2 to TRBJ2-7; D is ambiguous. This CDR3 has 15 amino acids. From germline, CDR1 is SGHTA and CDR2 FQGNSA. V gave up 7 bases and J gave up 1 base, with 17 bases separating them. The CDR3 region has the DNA TGTGCCAGCACCCTTTCCCGTGGGTCTTCCTACGAGCAGTACTTC. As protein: CASTLSRGSSYEQYF.

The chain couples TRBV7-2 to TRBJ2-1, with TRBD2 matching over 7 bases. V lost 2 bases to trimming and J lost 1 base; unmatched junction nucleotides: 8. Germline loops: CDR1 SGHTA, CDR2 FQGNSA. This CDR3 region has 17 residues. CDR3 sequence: CASSLMLAGDSYNEQFF. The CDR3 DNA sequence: TGTGCCAGCAGCTTAATGTTGGCGGGAGATTCCTACAATGAGCAGTTCTTC. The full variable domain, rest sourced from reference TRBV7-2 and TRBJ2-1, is GAGVSQSPSNKVTEKGKDVELRCDPISGHTALYWYRQSLGQGLEFLIYFQGNSAPDKSGLPSDRFSAERTGGSVSTLTIQRTQQEDSAVYLCASSLMLAGDSYNEQFFGPGTRLTVL.

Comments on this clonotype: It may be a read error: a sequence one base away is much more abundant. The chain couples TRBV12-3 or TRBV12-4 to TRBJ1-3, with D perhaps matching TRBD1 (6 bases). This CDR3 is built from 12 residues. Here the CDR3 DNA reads TGTGCCAGCAATTTAGGGGGGGACACCATATATTTT. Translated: CASNLGGDTIYF.

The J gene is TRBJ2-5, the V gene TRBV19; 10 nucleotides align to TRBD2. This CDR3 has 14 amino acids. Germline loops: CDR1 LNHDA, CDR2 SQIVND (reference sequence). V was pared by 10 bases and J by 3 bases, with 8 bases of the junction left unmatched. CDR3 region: CATVAGGYKETQYF. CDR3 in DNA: TGTGCCACCGTAGCGGGAGGATATAAAGAGACCCAGTACTTC.